This TCR beta chain stems from a study of control samples from healthy donors and cancer patients. The length of the CDR3 is 13 residues. CDR1 is GTSNPN and CDR2 is SVGIG in the germline V gene (reference sequence). V shed 4 bases and J 7 bases; nucleotides not matched to a gene: 4. The protocol was immunoSEQ multiplex PCR, while the TCRdb copy is restricted to in-frame clones and leaves out a portion. This table has around 70,000 clones, about 94% appearing once. This clonotype was obtained from a woman aged 30 to 39 in good health. The sequencing sample was made of blood. This chain connects TRBV30 to TRBJ1-6, with 7 bases identical to TRBD1. The CDR3 spells CAWTGTANSPLHF. As DNA, the CDR3 is TGTGCCTGGACCGGGACAGCGAATTCACCCCTCCACTTT.